This T cell receptor beta chain was documented in a study of STAT5B mutations in CD4+ large granular lymphocyte leukemia. The CDR3 has 15 amino acids. Germline V CDR1 and CDR2: SGDLS, YYNGEE. V lost 0 bases and J 0 bases, leaving 8 bases between the germline ends. Profiled with immunoSEQ multiplex PCR; TCRdb holds only in-frame clones, not every one. This sample yields 20,000 to 25,000 clones, of which 70% to 75% are seen a single time; 30% belongs to the top ten. V gene TRBV9 combines with J gene TRBJ2-3, with a tentative D call TRBD2 (5 bases). This clonotype originated in a human donor in good health. Material for sequencing was CD4+ T cells from blood buffy coats. CDR3 residues: CASSVVGGSTDTQYF. The CDR3 nucleotides are TGTGCCAGCAGCGTAGTCGGAGGTAGCACAGATACGCAGTATTTT.